This TCR beta chain comes out of a study of CXCR3-negative and CXCR3-positive naive CD8 T cells. Regarding the study as a whole: Diversity proved comparably high across both naive subsets and much lower in memory CD8+ cells.

Libraries were UMI-labeled 5' RACE TRB cDNA. TCRdb re-called the 5' RACE reads and shows each CDR3 protein once, DNA omitted. Seen in this sample are about 40,000 distinct CDR3 sequences; the ten most common clones hold 6.5% to 8.5%. In regard to this clonotype: Its target is not known.

Germline CDR1 SQVTM, CDR2 ANQGSEA. The CDR3 extends over 15 amino acids. This receptor was identified in a human donor in good health. Some clones in this sample may be carry-over from other donors' samples. The specimen was memory CD8+ T cells from blood. The chain couples TRBV29-1 to TRBJ2-7; lacking DNA, the TRBD1 call made by TCRdb goes unchecked. The CDR3 loop reads CSVEDETGVGYEQYF.